This TCR beta chain was captured by sequencing in a study of T cell repertoires in cytomegalovirus infection. Study at large: CMV infection and matching HLA type were both indicated by public TCR beta signatures. Whole-study results and caveats: HLA-C-restricted CMV-specific TCR beta clonotypes were dominant in the ex vivo response.

Trimming stripped 5 bases from V and 8 bases from J, with 21 bases between. Germline V gene data show CDR1 as LGHNT and CDR2 as FRNRAP. This CDR3 is 15 amino acids long. TCRdb re-called the reads with MiXCR, one entry per CDR3 protein. The repertoire consists of 600,000 to 700,000 distinct CDR3 sequences, with 30% to 40% occurring once and the leading ten covering 15% to 20%. With respect to this clonotype: No antigen is known for it.

The sample in question was cultured PBMCs, obtained from culture after CMV antigen stimulation. This chain connects TRBV12-5 to TRBJ1-1, with D perhaps TRBD1 (6 bases). The receptor was derived from a human donor in good health (CMV status not recorded). Some clones in this sample may be carry-over from other donors' samples. The CDR3 DNA reads as TGTGCTAGTGGTGTTGACAGGTATATCCCAACCGAAGCTTTCTTT. This encodes CASGVDRYIPTEAFF.